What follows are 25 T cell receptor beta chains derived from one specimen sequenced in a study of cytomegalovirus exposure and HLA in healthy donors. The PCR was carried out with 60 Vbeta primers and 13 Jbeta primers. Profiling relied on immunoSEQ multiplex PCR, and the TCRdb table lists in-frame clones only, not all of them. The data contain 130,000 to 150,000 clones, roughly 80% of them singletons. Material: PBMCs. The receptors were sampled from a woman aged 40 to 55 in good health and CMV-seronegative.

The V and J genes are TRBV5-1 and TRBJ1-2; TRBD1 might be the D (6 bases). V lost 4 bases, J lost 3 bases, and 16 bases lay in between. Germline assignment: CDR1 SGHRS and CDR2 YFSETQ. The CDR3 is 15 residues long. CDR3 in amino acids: CASSLGGLWDYGYTF. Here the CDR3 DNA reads TGCGCCAGCAGCCTGGGGGGGCTATGGGACTATGGCTACACCTTC.

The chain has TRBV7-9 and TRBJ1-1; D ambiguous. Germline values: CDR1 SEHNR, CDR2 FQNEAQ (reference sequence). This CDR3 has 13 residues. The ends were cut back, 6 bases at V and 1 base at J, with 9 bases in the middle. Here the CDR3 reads CASRATSNTEAFF. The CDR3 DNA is TGTGCCAGCAGGGCCACCTCGAACACTGAAGCTTTCTTT.

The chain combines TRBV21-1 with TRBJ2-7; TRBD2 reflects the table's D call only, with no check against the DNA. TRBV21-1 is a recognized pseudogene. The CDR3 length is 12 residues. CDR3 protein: CAITSETYEQYF. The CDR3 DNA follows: TGTGCCATTACTAGCGAAACCTACGAGCAGTACTTC.

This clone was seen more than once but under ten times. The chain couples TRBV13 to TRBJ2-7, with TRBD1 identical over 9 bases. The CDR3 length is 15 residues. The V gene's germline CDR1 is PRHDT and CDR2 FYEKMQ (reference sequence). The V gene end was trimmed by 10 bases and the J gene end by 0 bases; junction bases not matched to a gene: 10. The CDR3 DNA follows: TGTGCCACCTCTCCCCGGACAGGGGCCTCCTACGAGCAGTACTTC. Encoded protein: CATSPRTGASYEQYF.

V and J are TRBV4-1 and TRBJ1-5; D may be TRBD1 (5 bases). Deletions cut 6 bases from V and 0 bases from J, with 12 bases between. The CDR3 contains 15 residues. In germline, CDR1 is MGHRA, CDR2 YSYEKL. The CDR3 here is CASRDRQYSNQPQHF. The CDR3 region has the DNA TGCGCCAGCAGAGACAGACAATATAGCAATCAGCCCCAGCATTTT.

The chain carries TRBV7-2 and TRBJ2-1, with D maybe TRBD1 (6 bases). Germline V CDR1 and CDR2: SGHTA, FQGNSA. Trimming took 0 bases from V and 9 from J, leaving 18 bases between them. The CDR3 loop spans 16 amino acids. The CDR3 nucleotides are TGTGCCAGCAGCTTAGCGCTCCAGGGGCCATATGTTGAGCAGTTCTTC. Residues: CASSLALQGPYVEQFF.

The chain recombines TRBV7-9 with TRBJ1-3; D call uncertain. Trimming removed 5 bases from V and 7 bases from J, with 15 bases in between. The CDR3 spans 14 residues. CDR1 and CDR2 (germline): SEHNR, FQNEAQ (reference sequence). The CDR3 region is CASSVAFRENTIYF. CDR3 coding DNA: TGTGCCAGCAGCGTGGCATTTAGGGAGAACACCATATATTTT. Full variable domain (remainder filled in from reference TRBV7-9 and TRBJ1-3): DTGVSQNPRHKITKRGQNVTFRCDPISEHNRLYWYRQTLGQGPEFLTYFQNEAQLEKSRLLSDRFSAERPKGSFSTLEIQRTEQGDSAMYLCASSVAFRENTIYFGEGSWLTVV.

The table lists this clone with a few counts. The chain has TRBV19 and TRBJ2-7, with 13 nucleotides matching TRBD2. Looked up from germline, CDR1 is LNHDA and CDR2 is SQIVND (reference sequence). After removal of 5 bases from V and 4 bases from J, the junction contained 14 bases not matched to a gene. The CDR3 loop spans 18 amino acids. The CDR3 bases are TGTGCCAGTAGTTTCGGACTAGCGGGGGCCACGTTCCGTTACGAGCAGTACTTC. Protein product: CASSFGLAGATFRYEQYF.

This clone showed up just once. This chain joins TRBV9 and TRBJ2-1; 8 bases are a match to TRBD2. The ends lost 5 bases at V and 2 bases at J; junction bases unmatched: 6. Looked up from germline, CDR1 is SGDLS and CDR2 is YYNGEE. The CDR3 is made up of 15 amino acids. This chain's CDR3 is CASSSSGSPYNEQFF. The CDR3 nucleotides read TGTGCCAGCAGTTCCAGCGGGAGCCCCTACAATGAGCAGTTCTTC. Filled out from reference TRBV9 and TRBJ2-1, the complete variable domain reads DSGVTQTPKHLITATGQRVTLRCSPRSGDLSVYWYQQSLDQGLQFLIQYYNGEERAKGNILERFSAQQFPDLHSELNLSSLELGDSALYFCASSSSGSPYNEQFFGPGTRLTVL.

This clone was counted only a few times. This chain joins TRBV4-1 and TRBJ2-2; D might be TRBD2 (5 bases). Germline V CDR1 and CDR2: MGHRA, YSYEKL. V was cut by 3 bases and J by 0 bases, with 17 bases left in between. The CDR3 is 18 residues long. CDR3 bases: TGCGCCAGCAGCCACAATAAAGGAGGCTCTCCGAACACCGGGGAGCTGTTTTTT. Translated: CASSHNKGGSPNTGELFF.

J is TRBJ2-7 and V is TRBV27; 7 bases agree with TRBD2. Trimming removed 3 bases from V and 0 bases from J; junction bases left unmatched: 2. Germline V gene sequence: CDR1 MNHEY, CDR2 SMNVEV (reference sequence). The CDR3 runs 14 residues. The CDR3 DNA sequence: TGTGCCAGCAGTTTGGGGAGGGACTCCTACGAGCAGTACTTC. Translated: CASSLGRDSYEQYF.

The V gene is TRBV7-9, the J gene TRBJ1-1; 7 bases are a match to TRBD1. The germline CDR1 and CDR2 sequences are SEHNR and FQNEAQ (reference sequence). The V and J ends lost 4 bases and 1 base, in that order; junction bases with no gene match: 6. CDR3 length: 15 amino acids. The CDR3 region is CASSSYRTGNTEAFF. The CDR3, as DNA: TGTGCCAGCAGCTCCTACCGGACAGGGAACACTGAAGCTTTCTTT.

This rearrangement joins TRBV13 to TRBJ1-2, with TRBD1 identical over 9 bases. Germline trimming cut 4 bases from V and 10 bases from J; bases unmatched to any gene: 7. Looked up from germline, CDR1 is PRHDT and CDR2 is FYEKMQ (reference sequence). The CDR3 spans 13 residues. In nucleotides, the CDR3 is TGTGCCAGCAGCTCGGACAGGGGTAATTTCTACACCTTC. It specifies CASSSDRGNFYTF.

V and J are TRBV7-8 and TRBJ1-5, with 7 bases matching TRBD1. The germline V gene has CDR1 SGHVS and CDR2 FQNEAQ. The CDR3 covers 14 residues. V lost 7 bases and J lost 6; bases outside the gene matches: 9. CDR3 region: CASIQGGRGQPQHF. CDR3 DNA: TGTGCCAGCATCCAGGGGGGAAGGGGTCAGCCCCAGCATTTT.

CDR3 nucleotides: TGTGCCAGCAGTGAAGCGGGAGGGCGACTAGCCTCAGATACGCAGTATTTT. Translation: CASSEAGGRLASDTQYF. The rearrangement links TRBV6-1 to TRBJ2-3; 7 nucleotides align to TRBD2. CDR3 length equals 17 residues. Germline V gene data show CDR1 as MNHNS and CDR2 as SASEGT. V shed 0 bases, J shed 4 bases, and the junction held 10 bases outside the gene matches.

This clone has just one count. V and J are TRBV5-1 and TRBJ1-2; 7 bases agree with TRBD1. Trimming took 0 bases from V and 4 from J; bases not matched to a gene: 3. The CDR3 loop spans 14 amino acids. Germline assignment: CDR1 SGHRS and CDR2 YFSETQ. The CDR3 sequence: CASSLGEGAYGYTF. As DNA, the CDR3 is TGCGCCAGCAGCTTGGGCGAGGGGGCCTATGGCTACACCTTC.

The CDR3: CAITTGGITEAFF. As DNA, the CDR3 is TGTGCCATCACAACAGGGGGAATCACTGAAGCTTTCTTT. J is TRBJ1-1 and V is TRBV10-3, with 8 bases fitting TRBD1. The CDR3 runs to 13 residues. Trimming removed 7 bases from V and 4 bases from J; junction bases left unmatched: 5. CDR1 is ENHRY and CDR2 is SYGVKD in the germline V gene.

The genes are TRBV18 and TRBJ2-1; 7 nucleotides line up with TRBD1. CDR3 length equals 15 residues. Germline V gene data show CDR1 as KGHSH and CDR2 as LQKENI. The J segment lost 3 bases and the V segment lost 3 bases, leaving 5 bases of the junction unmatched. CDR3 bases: TGTGCCAGCTCACCTCCGAACAGGGGCTACAATGAGCAGTTCTTC. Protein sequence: CASSPPNRGYNEQFF.

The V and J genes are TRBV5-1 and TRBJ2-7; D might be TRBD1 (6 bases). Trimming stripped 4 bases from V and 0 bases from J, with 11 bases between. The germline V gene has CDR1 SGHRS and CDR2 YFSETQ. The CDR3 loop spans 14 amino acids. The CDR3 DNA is TGCGCCAGCAGCAACCGGGACAACTCCTACGAGCAGTACTTC. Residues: CASSNRDNSYEQYF. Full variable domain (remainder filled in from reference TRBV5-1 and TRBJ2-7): KAGVTQTPRYLIKTRGQQVTLSCSPISGHRSVSWYQQTPGQGLQFLFEYFSETQRNKGNFPGRFSGRQFSNSRSEMNVSTLELGDSALYLCASSNRDNSYEQYFGPGTRLTVT.

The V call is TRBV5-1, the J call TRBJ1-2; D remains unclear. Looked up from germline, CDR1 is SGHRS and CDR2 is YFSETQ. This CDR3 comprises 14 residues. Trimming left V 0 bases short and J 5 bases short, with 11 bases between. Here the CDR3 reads CASSLEAEVYGYTF. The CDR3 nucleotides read TGCGCCAGCAGCTTGGAAGCAGAGGTTTATGGCTACACCTTC.

The CDR3 reads CSVGDRPMNTEAFF. The CDR3 DNA sequence: TGCAGCGTTGGGGACAGACCTATGAACACTGAAGCTTTCTTT. The chain recombines TRBV29-1 with TRBJ1-1; 7 nucleotides align to TRBD1. The length of the CDR3 is 14 residues. The germline CDR1 and CDR2 sequences are SQVTM and ANQGSEA. The trim removed 4 bases at V and 0 bases at J, leaving 5 bases unmatched.

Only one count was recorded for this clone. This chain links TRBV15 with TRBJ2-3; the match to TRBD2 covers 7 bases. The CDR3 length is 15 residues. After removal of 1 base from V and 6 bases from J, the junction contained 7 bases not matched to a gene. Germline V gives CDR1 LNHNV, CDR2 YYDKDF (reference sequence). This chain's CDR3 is CATSRVGGSRDTQYF. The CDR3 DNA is TGTGCCACCAGCAGAGTCGGCGGGAGTAGGGATACGCAGTATTTT.

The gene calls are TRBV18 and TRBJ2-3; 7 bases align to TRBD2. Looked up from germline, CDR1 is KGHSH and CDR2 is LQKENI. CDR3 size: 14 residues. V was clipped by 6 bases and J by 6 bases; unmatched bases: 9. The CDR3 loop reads CASSPMGGGDTQYF. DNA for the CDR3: TGTGCCAGCTCCCCGATGGGGGGAGGGGATACGCAGTATTTT.

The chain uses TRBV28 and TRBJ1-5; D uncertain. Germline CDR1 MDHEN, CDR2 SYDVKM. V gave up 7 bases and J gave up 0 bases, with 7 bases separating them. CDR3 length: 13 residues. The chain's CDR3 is CASTRLSNQPQHF. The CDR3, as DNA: TGTGCCAGCACTAGACTTAGCAATCAGCCCCAGCATTTT.

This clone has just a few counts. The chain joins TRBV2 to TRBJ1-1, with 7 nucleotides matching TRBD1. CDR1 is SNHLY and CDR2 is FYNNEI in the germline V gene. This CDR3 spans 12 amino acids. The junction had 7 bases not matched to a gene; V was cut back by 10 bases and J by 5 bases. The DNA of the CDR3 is TGTGCCACTAGGGGGCAGAGAACTGAAGCTTTCTTT. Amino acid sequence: CATRGQRTEAFF. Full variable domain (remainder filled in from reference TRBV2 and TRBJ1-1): EPEVTQTPSHQVTQMGQEVILRCVPISNHLYFYWYRQILGQKVEFLVSFYNNEISEKSEIFDDQFSVERPDGSNFTLKIRSTKLEDSAMYFCATRGQRTEAFFGQGTRLTVV.